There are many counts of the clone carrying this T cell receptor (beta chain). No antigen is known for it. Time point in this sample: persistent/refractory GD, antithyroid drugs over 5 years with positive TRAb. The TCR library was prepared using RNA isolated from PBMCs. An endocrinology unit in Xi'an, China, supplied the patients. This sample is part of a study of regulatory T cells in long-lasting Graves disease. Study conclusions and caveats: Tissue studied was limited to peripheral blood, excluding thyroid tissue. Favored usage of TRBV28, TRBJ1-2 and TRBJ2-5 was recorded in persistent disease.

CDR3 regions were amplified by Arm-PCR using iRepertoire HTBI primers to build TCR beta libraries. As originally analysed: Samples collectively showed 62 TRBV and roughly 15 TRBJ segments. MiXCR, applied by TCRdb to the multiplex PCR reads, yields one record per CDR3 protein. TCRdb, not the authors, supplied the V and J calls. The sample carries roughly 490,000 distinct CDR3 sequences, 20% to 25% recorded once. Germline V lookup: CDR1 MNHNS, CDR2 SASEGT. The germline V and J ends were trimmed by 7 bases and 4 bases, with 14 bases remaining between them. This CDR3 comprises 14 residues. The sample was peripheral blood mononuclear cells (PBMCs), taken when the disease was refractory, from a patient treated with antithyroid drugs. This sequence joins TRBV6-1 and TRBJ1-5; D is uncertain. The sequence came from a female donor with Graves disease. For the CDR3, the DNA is TGTGCCAGCAAGAGGGCGGTGGGGAATCAGCCCCAGCATTTT. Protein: CASKRAVGNQPQHF.